One sample yielded the 12 T cell receptor beta chains listed below, sequenced in a study of cytomegalovirus exposure and HLA in healthy donors. This PCR relied on a set of 60 Vbeta primers and 13 Jbeta primers. TCRdb keeps only in-frame clones here, not all; method: immunoSEQ multiplex PCR. The sample holds 80,000 to 130,000 clones, 76% seen once. Sequencing used PBMCs. The receptors here all came from a woman aged 50 to 65 in good health and CMV-seropositive.

The chain joins TRBV9 to TRBJ1-3; D unclear. Trimming left V 4 bases short and J 8 bases short, with 10 bases between. The germline V gene encodes CDR1 SGDLS and CDR2 YYNGEE. The CDR3 has 12 amino acids. In nucleotides, the CDR3 is TGTGCCAGCAGCCCGAACGGGTACACCATATATTTT. Residues: CASSPNGYTIYF.

The rearrangement uses TRBV7-3 and TRBJ2-1; 8 bases line up with TRBD2. The trim removed 5 bases at V and 9 bases at J, leaving 18 bases unmatched. Germline CDR1 and CDR2: SGHTA and FQGTGA. The CDR3 is 17 residues long. CDR3 in DNA: TGTGCCAGCAGCCTTACGGGGGGGGCGTCTTTCGGTGGTGAGCAGTTCTTC. Its protein is CASSLTGGASFGGEQFF.

CDR3 protein: CASSKAGEITDTQYF. DNA for the CDR3: TGTGCCAGCAGTAAAGCGGGGGAGATCACAGATACGCAGTATTTT. The genes are TRBV7-9 and TRBJ2-3; 8 nucleotides line up with TRBD2. V shed 6 bases and J 2 bases; nucleotides not matched to a gene: 7. The CDR3 sequence is 15 residues long. The V gene's germline CDR1 is SEHNR and CDR2 FQNEAQ (reference sequence).

The gene calls are TRBV5-1 and TRBJ2-7; D may be TRBD1 (6 bases). This CDR3 comprises 15 residues. Germline-derived CDR1 and CDR2 are SGHRS and YFSETQ. Between the trimmed V and J ends, which lost 6 bases and 0 bases, there was a span of 16 bases. Written as DNA, the CDR3 is TGCGCCAGCACACCCAGGGGCGCCGGCTCCTACGAGCAGTACTTC. Protein sequence: CASTPRGAGSYEQYF.

This clone occurred a few times. The chain combines TRBV7-9 with TRBJ1-1; TRBD1 aligns across 7 bases. This CDR3 spans 17 amino acids. CDR1 is SEHNR and CDR2 is FQNEAQ in the germline V gene (reference sequence). The V gene end was trimmed by 5 bases and the J gene end by 2 bases; junction bases not matched to a gene: 14. The CDR3 DNA sequence: TGTGCCAGCAGCGCTCCGGGACAGTGGGTGGCTAACACTGAAGCTTTCTTT. It yields the protein CASSAPGQWVANTEAFF.

The chain uses TRBV5-8 and TRBJ2-1; possibly TRBD1 for D (5 bases). The CDR3 has 16 amino acids. Germline CDR1 SGHTS, CDR2 YDEGEE. The V gene lost 0 bases and the J gene lost 8 bases, with 18 bases spanning the gap. CDR3 sequence (DNA): TGTGCCAGCAGCTTGGGGGGTTACTCAGGGTCCGATGAGCAGTTCTTC. This translates into CASSLGGYSGSDEQFF.

The J gene is TRBJ1-1, the V gene TRBV5-1; no clear D. Germline V gene lookup returns CDR1 SGHRS and CDR2 YFSETQ. The CDR3 contains 14 residues. The ends were cut back, 0 bases at V and 1 base at J, with 7 bases in the middle. The CDR3, as DNA: TGCGCCAGCAGCTTGGGCTATCGGAACACTGAAGCTTTCTTT. Its translation is CASSLGYRNTEAFF.

J is TRBJ2-7 and V is TRBV21-1; TRBD2, the table's D call, lacks a check against the DNA. TRBV21-1 is noted as a pseudogene. The CDR3 runs to 16 residues. CDR3 region: CASSKVPIMVHCEQYF. The CDR3 region has the DNA TGTGCCAGCAGCAAAGTCCCCATCATGGTCCACTGCGAGCAGTACTTC.

This chain connects TRBV5-1 to TRBJ1-2; 9 nucleotides match TRBD1. The CDR3 covers 14 residues. V gave up 1 base and J gave up 7 bases; unmatched junction bases: 5. Per the germline V gene, CDR1 is SGHRS and CDR2 is YFSETQ. The CDR3 loop reads CASSLTDRGSGYTF. CDR3 sequence (DNA): TGCGCCAGCAGCTTGACGGACAGGGGTTCTGGCTACACCTTC.

The chain is built from TRBV6-5 and TRBJ2-7; 10 bases agree with TRBD2. CDR1 is MNHEY and CDR2 is SVGAGI in the germline V gene. The CDR3 length is 13 residues. J lost 3 bases, V lost 9 bases, and 5 bases had no gene match. CDR3 sequence (DNA): TGTGCCAGTAGAGCGGGGGGGGACTACGAGCAGTACTTC. Translating gives CASRAGGDYEQYF.

The chain recombines TRBV11-2 with TRBJ2-2; D is uncertain. In germline, CDR1 is SGHAT, CDR2 FQNNGV. Trimming shortened V by 4 bases and J by 4 bases, and 4 bases separated the two germline ends. This CDR3 is built from 12 residues. The CDR3 region is CASSYSTGELFF. CDR3 DNA sequence: TGTGCCAGCAGCTATAGCACCGGGGAGCTGTTTTTT.

The V call is TRBV30, the J call TRBJ2-1; D gene uncertain. Germline CDR1 is GTSNPN and CDR2 is SVGIG (reference sequence). V dropped 3 bases and J dropped 6 bases, with 6 bases sitting between them. CDR3 length: 11 residues. This CDR3 is CAWSYFNEQFF. The CDR3 DNA is TGTGCCTGGAGCTATTTCAATGAGCAGTTCTTC.